This T cell receptor (beta chain) came from a study of blood T cell repertoires in COVID-19. The overall study: The samples span acute and convalescent COVID-19 from the United States, Italy and Spain. T cells, B-cell-depleted T cells, or PBMCs provided the cDNA or gDNA that served as material.

The CDR3 sequence is 17 residues long. Per germline, CDR1 SGDLS and CDR2 YYNGEE. In the original analysis: How many nucleated cells were present was estimated from reference gene primer amplification. The table came from immunoSEQ multiplex PCR; TCRdb's copy has only in-frame clones and leaves some out. The V and J calls and the clone size are those of that table, but D and trimming were determined from the DNA. The sample has approximately 210,000 clones; roughly 86% are singletons. About this clone: One end of the junction does not line up with germline, which may come from a read error.

The rearrangement links TRBV9 to TRBJ1-2; 11 bases match TRBD1. The origin of this receptor is a woman between 45 and 60 years old with active or convalescent COVID-19. Sequenced material: peripheral blood. The CDR3 DNA is TGTGCCCGCAGCCCTCGTGTTGGGACAGGGGGGGACGCCGGCTACACCTTC. Translating gives CARSPRVGTGGDAGYTF.